This T cell receptor (beta chain) derives from a study of beta chain features in type 1 diabetes. Study-level findings and limits: Among patients with Type 1 diabetes, TCRB CDR3s were moderately but significantly shorter in every one of the four CD4+ subsets. The similarity of naive, central memory and Treg TCRB repertoires appeared greater among patients than among healthy donors.

This clone was detected ten times or more. The antigen remains undetermined. The CDR3 contains 16 residues. Trimming removed 4 bases from V and 7 bases from J; junction bases left unmatched: 8. CDR1 is LGHNA and CDR2 is YSLEER in the germline V gene. Isolated RNA was reverse transcribed in full, so expressed TCRB transcripts were sequenced. Profiled with immunoSEQ multiplex PCR; TCRdb holds only in-frame clones, not every one. The profile covers fewer than 400,000 clones, with around 8.5% appearing a single time and 1% taken by the ten largest. The sample taken for sequencing was central memory CD4+ T cells from blood. The V call is TRBV4-3, the J call TRBJ2-1, with 12 bases lining up with TRBD2. The source is a man aged 25 to 45 with type 1 diabetes. CDR3 DNA: TGCGCCAGCAGCCGACTAGCGGGGGAGCGGTCGAATGAGCAGTTCTTC. Translated: CASSRLAGERSNEQFF.